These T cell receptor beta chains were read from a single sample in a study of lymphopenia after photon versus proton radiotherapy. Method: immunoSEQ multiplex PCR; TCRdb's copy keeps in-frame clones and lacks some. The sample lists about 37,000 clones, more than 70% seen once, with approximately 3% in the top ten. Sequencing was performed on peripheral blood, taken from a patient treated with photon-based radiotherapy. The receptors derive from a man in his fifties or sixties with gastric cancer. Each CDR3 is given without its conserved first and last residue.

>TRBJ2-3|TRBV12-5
ASGIDRRGTQY
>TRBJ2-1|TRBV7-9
ASSLGPYNEQF
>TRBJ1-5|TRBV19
ASTDRGRIHNQPQH
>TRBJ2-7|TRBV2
ASSRDNSYEQY
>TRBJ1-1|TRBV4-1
ASSQEAGWNTEAF
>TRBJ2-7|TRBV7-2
ASSLASVAGGPYEQY
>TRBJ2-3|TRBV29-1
SVIRTDTQY
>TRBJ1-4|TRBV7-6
ASSRDRGDEKLF
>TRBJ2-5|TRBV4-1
ASSQGLAGDGETQY
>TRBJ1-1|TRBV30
AWSPDHQGSTEAF
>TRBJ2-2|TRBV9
ASSVVSLAATPGELF
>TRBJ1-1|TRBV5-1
ASSLVTLNTEAF
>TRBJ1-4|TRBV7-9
ASSYWTGDNEKLF
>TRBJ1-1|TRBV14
ASSDRKGTYNTEAF
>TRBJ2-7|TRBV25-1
ASSHPGSRYEQY
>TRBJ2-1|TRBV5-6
ASSVPGLEGNEQF
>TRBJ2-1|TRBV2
ASSGRTRNEQF
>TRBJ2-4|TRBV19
ASSGTDLAKNIQY
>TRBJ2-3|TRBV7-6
ASSGHSFTDTQY
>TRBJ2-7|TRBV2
ASSDGRGGYEQY
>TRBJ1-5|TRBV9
ASSPKGRDQPQH
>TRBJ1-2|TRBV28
ASRPTGVGYT
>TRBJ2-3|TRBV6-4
ASSAGGLAGDYITDTQY
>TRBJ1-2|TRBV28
ASSLRVLNYGYT
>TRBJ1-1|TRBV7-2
ASSLYGQGTSTEAF
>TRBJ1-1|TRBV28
ASSIGGVANTEAF
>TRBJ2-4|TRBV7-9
ASSLSAGFVGNIQY
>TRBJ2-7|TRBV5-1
ASSLALLAGGPDEQY
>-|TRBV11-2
ASRKGRLGGRGPYEQY
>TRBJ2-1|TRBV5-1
ASSLDLAPYNEQF
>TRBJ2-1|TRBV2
ASSGTVYNEQF
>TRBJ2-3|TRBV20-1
SAEARDTQY
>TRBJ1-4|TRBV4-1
ASSHTPWTGGEKLF
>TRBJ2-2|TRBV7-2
ASSPTGGTGELF
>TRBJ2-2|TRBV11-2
ASSLFKTGPGELF
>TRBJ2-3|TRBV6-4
ASSEGAGEGDTQY
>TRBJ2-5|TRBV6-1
ASSGQNQETQY
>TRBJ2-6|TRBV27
ASSPSTGVISGANVLT
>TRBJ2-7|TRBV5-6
ASSKYRDRSSYEQY
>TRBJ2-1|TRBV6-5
ASNSAVSYNEQF
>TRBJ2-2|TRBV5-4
ASSLRSAGELF
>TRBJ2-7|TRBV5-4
ASSLGLAGGPRSYEQY
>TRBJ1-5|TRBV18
ASSPGTGGVGNQPQH
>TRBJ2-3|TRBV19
ASRYSGRAKGTDTQY
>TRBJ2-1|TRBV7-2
ASSPHRDEQF
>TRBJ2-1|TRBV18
ASSPPQGTAAYNEQF